The sample holds one count of the clone carrying this T cell receptor (beta chain). This CDR3 has 14 residues. The V and J ends lost 4 bases and 3 bases respectively, with 12 bases between them. Looked up from germline, CDR1 is SGHVS and CDR2 is FNYEAQ. The sample comes from a study of beta chain features in type 1 diabetes. Expressed TCRB transcripts were sequenced after all isolated RNA was converted to cDNA. Sequenced by immunoSEQ multiplex PCR; TCRdb stores in-frame clones only, minus some. The data contain about half a million clones, about 30% of them singletons. This chain uses TRBV7-6 with TRBJ1-2; tentative D call: TRBD1 (6 bases). The TCR was taken from a man between 18 and 35 years old in good health. Sequenced: naive CD4+ T cells from blood. The CDR3 reads CASSSGQNHYGYTF. CDR3 in DNA: TGTGCCAGCAGCTCTGGACAGAACCACTATGGCTACACCTTC.